The 6 T cell receptor beta chains below were found in one sample sequenced in a study of T cells expressing NK-cell markers. One entry per CDR3 protein, without DNA, is what TCRdb gives after re-calling the 5' RACE reads. The table lists 150,000 to 180,000 distinct CDR3 sequences. Source material: blood T cells: a sorted CD56 or NKG2C T cell subset, CD4+ or CD8+ T cells, or bulk PBMC T cells (not recorded which). The origin of the receptors is a woman aged 45-59 years in good health.

V gene TRBV12-3 or TRBV12-4 combines with J gene TRBJ2-5. CDR3 length equals 11 residues. CDR3: CASSLAETQYF.

J is TRBJ1-2 and V is TRBV4-2; the TCRdb call, TRBD1, lacks DNA for checking. CDR3 length equals 14 residues. From germline, CDR1 is LGHNA and CDR2 YNFKEQ. The CDR3 is CASSQERAGRIYTF.

The gene calls are TRBV12-3 or TRBV12-4 and TRBJ2-5; TCRdb calls TRBD1, which cannot be checked without DNA. This CDR3 contains 13 residues. The CDR3 is CASRDRGQETQYF.

The V and J genes are TRBV12-3 or TRBV12-4 and TRBJ2-3; the D gene TCRdb calls, TRBD2, cannot be checked with no DNA. The CDR3 spans 18 residues. CDR3 protein: CASSGPGTSGRSADTQYF.

The chain employs TRBV6-1 and TRBJ2-1; TCRdb selects TRBD2, and the lack of DNA leaves this call unchecked. The CDR3 length is 17 residues. Per germline, CDR1 MNHNS and CDR2 SASEGT. CDR3 in amino acids: CASSELSSFPIYNEQFF.

This chain joins TRBV4-1 and TRBJ2-1; TCRdb proposes TRBD2, but this gene call is untestable without DNA. The CDR3 contains 16 residues. CDR1 is MGHRA, CDR2 YSYEKL, per germline. CDR3 amino acids: CASSRGGAGGYNEQFF.